This TCR beta chain was captured in a study of blood T cell repertoires in COVID-19. Study as a whole: The study drew acute and convalescent COVID-19 samples from the United States, Italy and Spain. Nucleic acid was either cDNA or gDNA, and it came from T cells, B-cell-depleted T cells, or PBMCs.

As handled by the study authors: Amplified reference gene primers provided the basis for estimating nucleated cell counts. Clones were sequenced by immunoSEQ multiplex PCR, and TCRdb holds only the in-frame ones, with some missing. That table is the source of V, J and clone size, and D and trimming were worked out from the DNA. Of about half a million clones detected, around 85% appear once; the ten largest clones hold about 3%. The CDR3 contains 15 residues. V lost 2 bases to trimming and J lost 3 bases; unmatched junction nucleotides: 6. Per germline, CDR1 SGHRS and CDR2 YFSETQ. Sequenced sample: peripheral blood. The receptor was derived from a human donor in a cohort sampled during active COVID-19. This chain uses TRBV5-1 with TRBJ1-1, with 8 bases aligning to TRBD1. The chain's CDR3 is CASSLYRGIDTEAFF. Here the CDR3 DNA reads TGCGCCAGCAGCTTATACAGGGGGATCGACACTGAAGCTTTCTTT. Together with reference TRBV5-1 and TRBJ1-1, the CDR3 gives the full variable domain: KAGVTQTPRYLIKTRGQQVTLSCSPISGHRSVSWYQQTPGQGLQFLFEYFSETQRNKGNFPGRFSGRQFSNSRSEMNVSTLELGDSALYLCASSLYRGIDTEAFFGQGTRLTVV.